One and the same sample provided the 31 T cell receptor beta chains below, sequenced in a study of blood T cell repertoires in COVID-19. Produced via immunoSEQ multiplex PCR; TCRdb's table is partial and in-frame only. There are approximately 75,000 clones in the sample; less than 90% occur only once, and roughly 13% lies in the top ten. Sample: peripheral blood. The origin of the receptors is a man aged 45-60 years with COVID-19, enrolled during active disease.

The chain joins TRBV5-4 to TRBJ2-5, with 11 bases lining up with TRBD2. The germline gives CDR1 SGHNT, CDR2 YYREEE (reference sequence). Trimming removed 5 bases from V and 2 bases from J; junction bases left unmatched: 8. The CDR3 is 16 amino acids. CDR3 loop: CASSGGLAVKQETQYF. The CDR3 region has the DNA TGTGCCAGCAGTGGGGGACTAGCGGTAAAGCAAGAGACCCAGTACTTC.

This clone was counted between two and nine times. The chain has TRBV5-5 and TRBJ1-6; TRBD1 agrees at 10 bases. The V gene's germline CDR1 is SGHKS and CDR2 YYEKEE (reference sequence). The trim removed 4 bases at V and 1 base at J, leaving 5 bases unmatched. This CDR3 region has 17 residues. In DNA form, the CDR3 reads TGTGCCAGCAGCCGGGACAGGGGCGGTTCCTATAATTCACCCCTCCACTTT. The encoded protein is CASSRDRGGSYNSPLHF.

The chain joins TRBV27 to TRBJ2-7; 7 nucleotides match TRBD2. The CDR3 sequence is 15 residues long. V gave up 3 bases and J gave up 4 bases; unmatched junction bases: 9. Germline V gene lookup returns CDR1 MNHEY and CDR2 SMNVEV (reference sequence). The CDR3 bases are TGTGCCAGCAGTTTTGTTCGGGGTAGCGGGTACGAGCAGTACTTC. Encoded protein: CASSFVRGSGYEQYF.

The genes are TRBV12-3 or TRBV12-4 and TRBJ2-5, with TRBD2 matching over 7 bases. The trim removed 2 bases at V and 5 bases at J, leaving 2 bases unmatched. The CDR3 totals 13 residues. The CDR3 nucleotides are TGTGCCAGCAGTTTACAGGGAGGGGAGACCCAGTACTTC. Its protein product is CASSLQGGETQYF.

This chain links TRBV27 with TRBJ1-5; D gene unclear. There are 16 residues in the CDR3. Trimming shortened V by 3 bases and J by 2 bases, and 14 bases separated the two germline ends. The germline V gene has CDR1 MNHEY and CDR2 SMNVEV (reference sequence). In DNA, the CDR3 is TGTGCCAGCAGTTTCCAGGCCACAGCGGGCAATCAGCCCCAGCATTTT. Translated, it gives CASSFQATAGNQPQHF.

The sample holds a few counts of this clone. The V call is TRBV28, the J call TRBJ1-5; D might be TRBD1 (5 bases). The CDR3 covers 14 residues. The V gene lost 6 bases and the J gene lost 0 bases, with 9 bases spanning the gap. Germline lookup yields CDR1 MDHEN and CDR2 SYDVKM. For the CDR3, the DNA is TGTGCCAGCAGCCAGGGTTATAGCAATCAGCCCCAGCATTTT. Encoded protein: CASSQGYSNQPQHF.

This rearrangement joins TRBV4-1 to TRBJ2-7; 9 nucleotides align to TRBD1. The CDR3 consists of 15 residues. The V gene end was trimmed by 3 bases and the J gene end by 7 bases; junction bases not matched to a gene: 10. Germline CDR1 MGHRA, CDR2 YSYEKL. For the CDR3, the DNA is TGCGCCAGCAGCCACGGGACAGGGCTCGTTTTGGAGCAGTACTTC. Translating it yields CASSHGTGLVLEQYF.

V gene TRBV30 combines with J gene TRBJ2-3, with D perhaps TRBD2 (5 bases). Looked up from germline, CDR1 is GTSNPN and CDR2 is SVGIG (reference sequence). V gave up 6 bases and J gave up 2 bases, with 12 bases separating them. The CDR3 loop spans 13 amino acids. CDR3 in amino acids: CACHSGYTDTQYF. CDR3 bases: TGTGCCTGTCACAGCGGTTACACAGATACGCAGTATTTT.

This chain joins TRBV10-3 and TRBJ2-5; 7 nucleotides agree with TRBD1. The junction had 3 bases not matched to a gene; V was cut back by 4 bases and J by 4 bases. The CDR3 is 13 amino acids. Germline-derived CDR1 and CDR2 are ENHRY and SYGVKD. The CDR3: CAISGQGAETQYF. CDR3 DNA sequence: TGTGCCATCAGTGGACAGGGCGCAGAGACCCAGTACTTC.

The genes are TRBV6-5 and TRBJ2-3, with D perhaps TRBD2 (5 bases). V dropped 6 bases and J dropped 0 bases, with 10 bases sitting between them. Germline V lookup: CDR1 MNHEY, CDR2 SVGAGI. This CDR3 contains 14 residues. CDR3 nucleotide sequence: TGTGCCAGCAGGTTGGCGGGTAGCACAGATACGCAGTATTTT. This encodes CASRLAGSTDTQYF.

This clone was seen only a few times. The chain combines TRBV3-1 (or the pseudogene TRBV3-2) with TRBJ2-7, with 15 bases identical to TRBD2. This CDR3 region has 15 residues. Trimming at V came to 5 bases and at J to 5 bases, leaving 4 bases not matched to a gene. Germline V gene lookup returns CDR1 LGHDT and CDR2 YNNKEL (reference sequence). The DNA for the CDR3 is TGTGCCAGCAGCGGACTAGCGGGAGGGACCCACGAGCAGTACTTC. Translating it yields CASSGLAGGTHEQYF.

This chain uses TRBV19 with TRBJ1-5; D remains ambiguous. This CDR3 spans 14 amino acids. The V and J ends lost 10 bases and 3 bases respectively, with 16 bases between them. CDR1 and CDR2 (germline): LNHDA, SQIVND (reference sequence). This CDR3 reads CATPPRGDNQPQHF. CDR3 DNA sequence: TGTGCCACGCCCCCGCGGGGAGACAATCAGCCCCAGCATTTT.

This CDR3 is CASSQRGGANYNEQFF. The CDR3 DNA follows: TGTGCCAGCAGCCAAAGGGGGGGAGCCAACTACAATGAGCAGTTCTTC. The chain links TRBV4-2 to TRBJ2-1; possibly TRBD2 for D (7 bases). Trimming took 2 bases from V and 3 from J, leaving 14 bases between them. Germline V gene data show CDR1 as LGHNA and CDR2 as YNFKEQ. The CDR3 is 16 residues long.

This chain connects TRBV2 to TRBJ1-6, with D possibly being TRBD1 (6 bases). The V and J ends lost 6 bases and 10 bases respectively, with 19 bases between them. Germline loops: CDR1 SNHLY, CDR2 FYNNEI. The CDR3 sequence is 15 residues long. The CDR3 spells CASSRDNPIQSPLHF. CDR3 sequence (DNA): TGTGCCAGCAGCCGGGACAACCCAATCCAGTCACCCCTCCACTTT.

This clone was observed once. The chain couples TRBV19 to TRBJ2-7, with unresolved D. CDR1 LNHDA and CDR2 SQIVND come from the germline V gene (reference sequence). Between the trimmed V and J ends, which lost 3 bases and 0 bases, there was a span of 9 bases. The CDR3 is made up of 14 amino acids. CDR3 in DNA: TGTGCCAGTAGTATTGGGCCGAGCTCCTACGAGCAGTACTTC. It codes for CASSIGPSSYEQYF.

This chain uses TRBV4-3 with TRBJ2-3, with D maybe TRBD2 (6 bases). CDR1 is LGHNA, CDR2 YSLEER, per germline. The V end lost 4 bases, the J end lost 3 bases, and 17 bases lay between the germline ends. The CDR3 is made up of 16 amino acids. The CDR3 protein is CASSLGDWGGTDTQYF. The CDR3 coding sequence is TGCGCCAGCAGCCTCGGCGACTGGGGAGGTACAGATACGCAGTATTTT.

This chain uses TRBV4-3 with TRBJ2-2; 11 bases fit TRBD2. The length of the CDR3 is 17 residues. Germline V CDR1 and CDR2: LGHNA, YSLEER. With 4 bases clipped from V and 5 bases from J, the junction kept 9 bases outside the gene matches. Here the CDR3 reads CASSPSLAGEGTGELFF. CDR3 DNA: TGCGCCAGCAGCCCCTCACTAGCGGGAGAAGGGACCGGGGAGCTGTTTTTT.

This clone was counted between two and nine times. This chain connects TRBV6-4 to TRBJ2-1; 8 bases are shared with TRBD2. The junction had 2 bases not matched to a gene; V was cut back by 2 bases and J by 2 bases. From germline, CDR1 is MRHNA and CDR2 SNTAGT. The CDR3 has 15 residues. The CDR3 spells CASSDRAGAYNEQFF. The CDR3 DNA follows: TGTGCCAGCAGTGACCGAGCGGGGGCCTACAATGAGCAGTTCTTC.

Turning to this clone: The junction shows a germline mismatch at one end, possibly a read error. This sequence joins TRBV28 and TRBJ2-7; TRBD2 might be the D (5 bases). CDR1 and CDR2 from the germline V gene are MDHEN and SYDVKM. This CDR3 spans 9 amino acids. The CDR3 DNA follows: TGTGCCAGCAGTCCCCTCGGGGACTTC. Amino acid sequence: CASSPLGDF. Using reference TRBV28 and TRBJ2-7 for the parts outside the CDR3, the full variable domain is DVKVTQSSRYLVKRTGEKVFLECVQDMDHENMFWYRQDPGLGLRLIYFSYDVKMKEKGDIPEGYSVSREKKERFSLILESASTNQTSMYLCASSPLGDFGPGTRLTVT.

CDR3 DNA sequence: TGTGCCTGGAGGGGCCTCGGACAGGAGCCCACCGGGGAGCTGTTTTTT. This encodes CAWRGLGQEPTGELFF. V and J are TRBV30 and TRBJ2-2; 7 bases match TRBD1. The germline V gene encodes CDR1 GTSNPN and CDR2 SVGIG (reference sequence). V lost 3 bases to trimming and J lost 4 bases; unmatched junction nucleotides: 11. This CDR3 contains 16 residues.

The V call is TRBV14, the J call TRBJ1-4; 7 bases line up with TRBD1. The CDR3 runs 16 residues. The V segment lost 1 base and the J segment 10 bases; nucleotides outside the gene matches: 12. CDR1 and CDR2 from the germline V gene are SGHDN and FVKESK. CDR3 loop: CASSQGWPGQGGKLFF. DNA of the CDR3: TGTGCCAGCAGCCAAGGATGGCCCGGCCAGGGGGGAAAACTGTTTTTT.

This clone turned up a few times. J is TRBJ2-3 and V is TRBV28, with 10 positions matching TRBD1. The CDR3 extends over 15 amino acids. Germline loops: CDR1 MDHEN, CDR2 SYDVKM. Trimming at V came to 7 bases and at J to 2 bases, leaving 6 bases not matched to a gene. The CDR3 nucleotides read TGTGCCAGCACCCCCGGGACAGGGGACACAGATACGCAGTATTTT. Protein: CASTPGTGDTDTQYF.

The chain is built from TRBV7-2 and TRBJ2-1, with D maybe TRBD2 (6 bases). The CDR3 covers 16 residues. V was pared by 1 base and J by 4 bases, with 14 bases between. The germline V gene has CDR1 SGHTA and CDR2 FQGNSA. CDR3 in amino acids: CASSLGAGRLYNEQFF. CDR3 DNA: TGTGCCAGCAGCTTAGGCGCGGGGCGACTTTACAATGAGCAGTTCTTC.

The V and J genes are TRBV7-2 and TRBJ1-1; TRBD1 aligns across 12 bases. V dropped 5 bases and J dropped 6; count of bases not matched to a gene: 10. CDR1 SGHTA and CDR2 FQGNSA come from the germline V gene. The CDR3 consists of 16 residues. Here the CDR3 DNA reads TGTGCCAGCAGCCCGGGACAGGGGGCGGGGCCCCCTGAAGCTTTCTTT. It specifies CASSPGQGAGPPEAFF.

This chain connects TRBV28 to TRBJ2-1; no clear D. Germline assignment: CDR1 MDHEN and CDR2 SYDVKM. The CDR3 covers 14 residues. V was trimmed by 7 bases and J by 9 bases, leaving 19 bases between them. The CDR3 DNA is TGTGCCAGCACTACCGGGTTTAACGGCGGTGAGCAGTTCTTC. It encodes CASTTGFNGGEQFF. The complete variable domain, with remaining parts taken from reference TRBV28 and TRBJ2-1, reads DVKVTQSSRYLVKRTGEKVFLECVQDMDHENMFWYRQDPGLGLRLIYFSYDVKMKEKGDIPEGYSVSREKKERFSLILESASTNQTSMYLCASTTGFNGGEQFFGPGTRLTVL.

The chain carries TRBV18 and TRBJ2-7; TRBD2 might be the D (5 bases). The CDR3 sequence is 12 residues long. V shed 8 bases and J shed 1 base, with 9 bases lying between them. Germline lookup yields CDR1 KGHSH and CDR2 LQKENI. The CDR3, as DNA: TGTGCCAGCGCCGGCGGGTCCTACGAGCAGTACTTC. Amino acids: CASAGGSYEQYF.

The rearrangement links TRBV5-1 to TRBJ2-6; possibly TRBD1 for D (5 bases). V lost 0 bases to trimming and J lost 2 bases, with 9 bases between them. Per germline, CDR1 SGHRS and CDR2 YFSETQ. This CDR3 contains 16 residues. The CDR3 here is CASSLGGMPGANVLTF. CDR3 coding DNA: TGCGCCAGCAGCTTGGGGGGCATGCCTGGGGCCAACGTCCTGACTTTC.

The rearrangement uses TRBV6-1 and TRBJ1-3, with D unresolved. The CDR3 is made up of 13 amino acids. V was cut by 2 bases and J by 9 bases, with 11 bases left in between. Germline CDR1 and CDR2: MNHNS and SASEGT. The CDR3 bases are TGTGCCAGCAGTGAATGGAGAGATGGCACCATATATTTT. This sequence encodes CASSEWRDGTIYF.

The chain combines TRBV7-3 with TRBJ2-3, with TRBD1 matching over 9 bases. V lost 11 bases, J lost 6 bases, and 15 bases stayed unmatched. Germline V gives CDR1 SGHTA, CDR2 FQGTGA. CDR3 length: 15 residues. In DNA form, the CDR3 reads TGTGCCTCATCCTGGACAGGGGCCTCGGGGGATACGCAGTATTTT. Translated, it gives CASSWTGASGDTQYF.

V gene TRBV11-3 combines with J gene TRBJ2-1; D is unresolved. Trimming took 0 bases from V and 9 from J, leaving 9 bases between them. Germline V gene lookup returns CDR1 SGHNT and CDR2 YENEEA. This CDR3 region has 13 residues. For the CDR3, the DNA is TGTGCCAGCAGCTTAGATCGGGTGGGTGAGCAGTTCTTC. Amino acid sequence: CASSLDRVGEQFF.

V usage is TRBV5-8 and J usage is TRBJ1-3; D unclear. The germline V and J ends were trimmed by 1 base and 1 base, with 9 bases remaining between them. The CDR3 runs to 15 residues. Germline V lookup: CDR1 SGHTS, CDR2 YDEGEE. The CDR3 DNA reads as TGTGCCAGCAGCTTGACCGGGGATTCTGGAAACACCATATATTTT. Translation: CASSLTGDSGNTIYF.